This passage covers 7 T cell receptor beta chains from one sample sequenced in a study of shared clonotypes between healthy human individuals. Sequencing used immunoSEQ multiplex PCR; TCRdb keeps in-frame clones, though not all of them. Counted here are roughly 1,100,000 clones, more than 60% occurring once; the ten biggest clones make up around 1.4%. The sequencing sample was made of memory CD4+ T cells sorted from blood. As for subset: CD45RA-negative fraction. Every receptor here comes from a man younger than 30 in good health.

This clone was detected only a few times. This chain links TRBV5-1 with TRBJ1-4; 11 bases fit TRBD1. The CDR3 contains 16 residues. Looked up from germline, CDR1 is SGHRS and CDR2 is YFSETQ. V lost 3 bases and J lost 10; bases outside the gene matches: 11. In nucleotides, the CDR3 is TGCGCCAGCAGCTCCGGGACAGGGGGAGATGGGGTAAAACTGTTTTTT. Its translation is CASSSGTGGDGVKLFF.

The J gene is TRBJ2-1, the V gene TRBV9; D tentatively reads TRBD1 or TRBD2 (6 bases each). Germline CDR1 is SGDLS and CDR2 is YYNGEE. Trimming cost V 4 bases and J 7 bases, with 21 bases left between them. The CDR3 runs 16 residues. CDR3 in DNA: TGTGCCAGCAGCCCATACCCATCGGGGGCAGGAAATGAGCAGTTCTTC. Translated: CASSPYPSGAGNEQFF.

V usage is TRBV11-2 and J usage is TRBJ1-1; the D gene is possibly TRBD1 (6 bases). CDR1 is SGHAT, CDR2 FQNNGV, per germline. V was shortened by 0 bases and J by 9 bases, with 11 bases between the two germline ends. The CDR3 is 13 residues long. CDR3 region: CASSLDRGSKAFF. In DNA form, the CDR3 reads TGTGCCAGCAGCTTAGACAGGGGAAGTAAAGCTTTCTTT.

This chain connects TRBV9 to TRBJ1-4, with D perhaps TRBD1 (6 bases). The CDR3 extends over 16 amino acids. Germline V CDR1 and CDR2: SGDLS, YYNGEE. V shed 4 bases and J shed 5 bases, with 18 bases lying between them. Here the CDR3 reads CASSPLDRRINEKLFF. CDR3 nucleotides: TGTGCCAGCAGCCCTCTCGACAGGAGGATAAATGAAAAACTGTTTTTT.

With regard to this clone: Sequence at one end of the junction differs from germline and may be a read error. This chain links TRBV30 with TRBJ2-2; TRBD2 matches at 9 bases. Germline assignment: CDR1 GTSNPN and CDR2 SVGIG (reference sequence). The CDR3 runs 17 residues. The CDR3: CAWSVTTSGFVHRGAVF. CDR3 nucleotides: TGTGCCTGGAGTGTAACGACTAGCGGCTTCGTTCACCGGGGAGCTGTTTTT. Supplemented by reference TRBV30 and TRBJ2-2, the full variable domain reads SQTIHQWPATLVQPVGSPLSLECTVEGTSNPNLYWYRQAAGRGLQLLFYSVGIGQISSEVPQNLSASRPQDRQFILSSKKLLLSDSGFYLCAWSVTTSGFVHRGAVFGEGSRLTVL.

This clone was observed a few times. The V call is TRBV6-1, the J call TRBJ2-1; the match to TRBD1 covers 7 bases. Germline values: CDR1 MNHNS, CDR2 SASEGT. J gave up 6 bases and V 6 bases, and 11 bases lay outside the gene matches. CDR3 length: 15 residues. The CDR3 loop reads CASRRDRDALNEQFF. In DNA form, the CDR3 reads TGTGCCAGCAGGCGTGACAGGGACGCGCTCAATGAGCAGTTCTTC.

J is TRBJ2-1 and V is TRBV2; no firm D call. From germline, CDR1 is SNHLY and CDR2 FYNNEI. V dropped 1 base and J dropped 0 bases, with 1 base sitting between them. The CDR3 covers 13 residues. The CDR3 coding sequence is TGTGCCAGCAGTGAAGTCTCCTACAATGAGCAGTTCTTC. Its translation: CASSEVSYNEQFF.